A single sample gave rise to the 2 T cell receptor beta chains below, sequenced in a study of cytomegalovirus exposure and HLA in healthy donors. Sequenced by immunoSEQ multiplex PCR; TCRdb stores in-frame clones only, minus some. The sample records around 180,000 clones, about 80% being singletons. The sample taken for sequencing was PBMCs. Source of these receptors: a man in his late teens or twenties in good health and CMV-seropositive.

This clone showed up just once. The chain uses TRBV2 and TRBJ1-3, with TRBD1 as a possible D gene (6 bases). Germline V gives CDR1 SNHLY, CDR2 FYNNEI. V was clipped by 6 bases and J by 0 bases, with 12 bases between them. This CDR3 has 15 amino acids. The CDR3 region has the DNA TGTGCCAGCAGAACCGGGACAACCTCTGGAAACACCATATATTTT. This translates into CASRTGTTSGNTIYF. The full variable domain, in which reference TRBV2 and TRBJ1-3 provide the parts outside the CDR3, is EPEVTQTPSHQVTQMGQEVILRCVPISNHLYFYWYRQILGQKVEFLVSFYNNEISEKSEIFDDQFSVERPDGSNFTLKIRSTKLEDSAMYFCASRTGTTSGNTIYFGEGSWLTVV.

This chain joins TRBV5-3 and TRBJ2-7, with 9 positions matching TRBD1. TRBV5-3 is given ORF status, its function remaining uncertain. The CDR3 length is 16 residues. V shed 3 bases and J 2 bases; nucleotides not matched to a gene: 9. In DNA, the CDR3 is TGTGCCAGAAGCTCAGAAACCGGGACAGGGACCTACGAGCAGTACTTC. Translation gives CARSSETGTGTYEQYF.